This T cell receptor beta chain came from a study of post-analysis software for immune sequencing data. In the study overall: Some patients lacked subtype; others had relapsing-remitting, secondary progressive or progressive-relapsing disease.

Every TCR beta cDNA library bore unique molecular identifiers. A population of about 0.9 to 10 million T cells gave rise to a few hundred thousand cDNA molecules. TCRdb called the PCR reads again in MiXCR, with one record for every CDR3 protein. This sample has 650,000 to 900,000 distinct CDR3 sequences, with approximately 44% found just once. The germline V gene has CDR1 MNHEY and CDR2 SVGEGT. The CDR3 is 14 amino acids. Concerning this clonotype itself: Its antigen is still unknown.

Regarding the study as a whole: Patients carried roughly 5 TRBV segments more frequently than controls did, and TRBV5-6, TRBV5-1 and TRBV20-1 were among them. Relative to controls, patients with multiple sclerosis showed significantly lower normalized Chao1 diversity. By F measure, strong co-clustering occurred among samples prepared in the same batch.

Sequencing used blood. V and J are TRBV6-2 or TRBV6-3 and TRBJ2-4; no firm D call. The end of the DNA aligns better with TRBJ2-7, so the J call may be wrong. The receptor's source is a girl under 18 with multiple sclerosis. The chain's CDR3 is CASSYSRVAYEQYF. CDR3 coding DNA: TGTGCCAGCAGTTACTCGAGAGTGGCCTACGAGCAGTACTTC.